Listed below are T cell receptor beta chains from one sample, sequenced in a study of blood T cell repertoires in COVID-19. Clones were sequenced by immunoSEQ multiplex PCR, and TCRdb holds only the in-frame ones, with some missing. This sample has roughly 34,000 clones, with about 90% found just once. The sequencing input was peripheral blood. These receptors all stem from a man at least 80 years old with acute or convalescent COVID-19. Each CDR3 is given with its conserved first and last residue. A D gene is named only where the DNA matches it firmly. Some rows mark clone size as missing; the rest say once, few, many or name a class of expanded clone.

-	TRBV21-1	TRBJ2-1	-	CASSKSSSGGSSSYNEQFF	TGTGCCAGCAGCAAGTCGAGTAGCGGGGGCTCCAGCTCCTACAATGAGCAGTTCTTC
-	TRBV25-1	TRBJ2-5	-	CASSPPIVETQYF	TGTGCCAGCAGTCCCCCGATAGTAGAGACCCAGTACTTC
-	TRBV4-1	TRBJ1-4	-	CASSPRVGGNEKLFF	TGCGCCAGCAGCCCCCGTGTAGGAGGTAATGAAAAACTGTTTTTT
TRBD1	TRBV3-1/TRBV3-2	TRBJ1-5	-	CASSQAHRGPQPQHF	TGTGCCAGCAGCCAAGCCCACAGGGGGCCCCAGCCCCAGCATTTT
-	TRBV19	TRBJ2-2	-	CASSNGNQHGELFF	TGTGCCAGTAGCAACGGGAATCAACACGGGGAGCTGTTTTTT
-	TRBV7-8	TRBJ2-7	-	CASSSRSRAYEQYF	TGTGCCAGCAGCTCCAGAAGCAGGGCCTACGAGCAGTACTTC
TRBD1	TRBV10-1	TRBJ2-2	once	CASSESRGRGGELFF	TGCGCCAGCAGTGAGTCCAGGGGGAGAGGCGGGGAGCTGTTTTTT
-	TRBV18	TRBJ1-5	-	CASSTSGGNQPQHF	TGTGCCAGCTCAACATCGGGGGGGAATCAGCCCCAGCATTTT
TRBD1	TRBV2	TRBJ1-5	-	CASSGQGVSNQPQHF	TGTGCCAGCAGCGGACAGGGGGTTAGCAATCAGCCCCAGCATTTT
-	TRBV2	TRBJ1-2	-	CASSEGGGSTRNHGYTF	TGTGCCAGCAGTGAGGGGGGGGGCTCAACCCGGAACCATGGCTACACCTTC
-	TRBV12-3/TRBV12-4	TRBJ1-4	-	CASRGPTNEKLFF	TGTGCCAGCAGGGGGCCAACTAATGAAAAACTGTTTTTT
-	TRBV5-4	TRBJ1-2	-	CASSSSHLYGYTF	TGTGCCAGCAGCTCGAGCCACCTCTATGGCTACACCTTC
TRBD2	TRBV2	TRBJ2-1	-	CASIGLGGSDNEQFF	TGTGCCAGCATTGGCTTGGGGGGGTCGGACAATGAGCAGTTCTTC
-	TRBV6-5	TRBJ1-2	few	CASRDPGSYGYTF	TGTGCCAGCAGGGACCCAGGGTCTTATGGCTACACCTTC
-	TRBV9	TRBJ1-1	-	CASSVADKMNTEAFF	TGTGCCAGCAGCGTAGCTGACAAAATGAACACTGAAGCTTTCTTT
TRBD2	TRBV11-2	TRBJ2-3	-	CASSFSTSGGDTQYF	TGTGCCAGCAGCTTTTCGACTAGCGGGGGGGATACGCAGTATTTT
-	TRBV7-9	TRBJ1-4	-	CASSSYLGGNEKLFF	TGTGCCAGCAGCTCATATTTGGGGGGTAATGAAAAACTGTTTTTT
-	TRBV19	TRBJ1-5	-	CASSHRGDYSNQPQHF	TGTGCCAGTAGTCACCGGGGGGACTATAGCAATCAGCCCCAGCATTTT
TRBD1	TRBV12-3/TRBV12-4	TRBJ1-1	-	CASSSQGATEAFF	TGTGCCAGCAGTTCTCAGGGGGCTACTGAAGCTTTCTTT
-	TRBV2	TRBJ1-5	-	CASTLQGLNQPQHF	TGTGCCAGCACCTTACAGGGCCTCAATCAGCCCCAGCATTTT
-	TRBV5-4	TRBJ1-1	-	CASSRGLGLEAFF	TGTGCCAGCAGCCGGGGTCTGGGTCTTGAAGCTTTCTTT
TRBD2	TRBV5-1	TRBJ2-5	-	CASSLGTSGGKETQYF	TGCGCCAGCAGCTTGGGGACTAGCGGGGGTAAAGAGACCCAGTACTTC
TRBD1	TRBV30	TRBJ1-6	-	CAWQALGTGFGSPLHF	TGTGCCTGGCAAGCCCTGGGGACAGGCTTTGGGTCACCCCTCCACTTT
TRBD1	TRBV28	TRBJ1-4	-	CASSLGGQDEKLFF	TGTGCCAGCAGTTTAGGGGGACAGGATGAAAAACTGTTTTTT
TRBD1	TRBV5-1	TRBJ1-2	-	CASSFSGQGENGYTF	TGCGCCAGCAGCTTTTCGGGACAGGGAGAGAATGGCTACACCTTC
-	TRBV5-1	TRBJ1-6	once	CASGRGLDNSPLHF	TGCGCCTCGGGTAGGGGGTTGGATAATTCACCCCTCCACTTT
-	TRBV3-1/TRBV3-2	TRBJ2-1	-	CASSQDLHSDEQFF	TGTGCCAGCAGCCAAGATCTCCACTCCGATGAGCAGTTCTTC
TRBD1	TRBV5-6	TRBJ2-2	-	CASSFTGTATGELFF	TGTGCCAGCAGCTTTACCGGGACAGCCACCGGGGAGCTGTTTTTT
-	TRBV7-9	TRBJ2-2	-	CATERDIDGELFF	TGTGCCACCGAACGGGACATCGACGGGGAGCTGTTTTTT
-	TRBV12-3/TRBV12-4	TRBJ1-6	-	CASSPNNSPLHF	TGTGCCAGCAGCCCAAATAATTCACCCCTCCACTTT
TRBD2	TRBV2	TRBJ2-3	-	CASSVSSGGVTDTQYF	TGTGCCAGCAGTGTCTCTAGCGGGGGAGTCACAGATACGCAGTATTTT
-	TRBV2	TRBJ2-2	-	CARSGSWRTGELFF	TGTGCCAGGAGTGGAAGTTGGAGAACCGGGGAGCTGTTTTTT
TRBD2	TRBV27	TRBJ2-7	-	CASRAGGTSGGEQYF	TGTGCCAGCAGGGCTGGGGGGACTAGCGGGGGGGAGCAGTACTTC
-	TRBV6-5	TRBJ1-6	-	CASSFRRNSPLHF	TGTGCCAGCAGTTTCCGTCGTAATTCACCCCTCCACTTT
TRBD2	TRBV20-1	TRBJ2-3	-	CSASGGLAGTDTQYF	TGCAGTGCTAGTGGGGGACTAGCCGGCACAGATACGCAGTATTTT
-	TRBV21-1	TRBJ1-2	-	CASSGTGRVYGYTF	TGTGCCAGCAGCGGGACAGGGCGAGTCTATGGCTACACCTTC
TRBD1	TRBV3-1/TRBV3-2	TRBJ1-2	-	CASSPGTGGDYGYTF	TGTGCCAGCAGCCCCGGGACAGGGGGCGACTATGGCTACACCTTC
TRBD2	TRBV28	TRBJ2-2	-	CASSLPLAGGPGELFF	TGTGCCAGCAGTTTACCCCTAGCGGGGGGGCCCGGGGAGCTGTTTTTT
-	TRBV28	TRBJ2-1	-	CASRKGGVSYNEQFF	TGTGCCAGCAGGAAAGGGGGAGTCTCCTACAATGAGCAGTTCTTC
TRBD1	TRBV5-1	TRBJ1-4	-	CASSTGTGVEKLFF	TGCGCCAGCAGTACCGGGACAGGGGTAGAAAAACTGTTTTTT
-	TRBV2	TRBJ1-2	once	CASSVLRDGGGYTF	TGTGCCAGCAGCGTCCTCCGGGACGGAGGGGGCTACACCTTC
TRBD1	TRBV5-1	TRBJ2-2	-	CASSLGQGNTGELFF	TGCGCCAGCAGCTTAGGACAGGGGAACACCGGGGAGCTGTTTTTT
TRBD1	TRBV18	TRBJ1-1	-	CASSPITGEGAEAFF	TGTGCCAGCTCACCAATAACAGGGGAAGGGGCTGAAGCTTTCTTT
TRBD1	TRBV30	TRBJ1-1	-	CAWSGGTGTTNTEAFF	TGTGCCTGGAGTGGAGGGACAGGCACCACAAACACTGAAGCTTTCTTT
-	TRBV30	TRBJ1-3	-	CAWSAGGDTIYF	TGTGCCTGGAGTGCGGGGGGAGACACCATATATTTT
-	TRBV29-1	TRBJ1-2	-	CSDRRGRGYGYTF	TGCAGTGACCGCAGGGGAAGGGGCTATGGCTACACCTTC
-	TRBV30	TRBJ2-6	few	CAWGHIRGANVLTF	TGTGCCTGGGGACATATCCGTGGGGCCAACGTCCTGACTTTC
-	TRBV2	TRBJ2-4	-	CASRRDGKNIQYF	TGTGCCAGCAGGCGGGACGGTAAAAACATTCAGTACTTC
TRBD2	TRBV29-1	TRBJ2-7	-	CSVGPGLAVSYEQYF	TGCAGCGTTGGACCGGGACTAGCGGTCTCCTACGAGCAGTACTTC
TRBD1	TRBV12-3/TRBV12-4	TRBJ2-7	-	CAIRDRDYEQYF	TGTGCCATCAGGGACAGGGACTACGAGCAGTACTTC
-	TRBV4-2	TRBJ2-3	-	CASSQDRRLTDTQYF	TGTGCCAGCAGCCAAGATAGGCGGCTCACAGATACGCAGTATTTT
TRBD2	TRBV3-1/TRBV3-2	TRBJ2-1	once	CASSQGGLARSFREQFF	TGTGCCAGCAGCCAAGGCGGACTAGCGAGAAGTTTTCGTGAGCAGTTCTTC
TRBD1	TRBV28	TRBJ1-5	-	CASSRPGQGDQPQHF	TGTGCCAGCAGCCGACCGGGACAGGGGGATCAGCCCCAGCATTTT
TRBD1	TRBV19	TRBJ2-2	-	CASSPRQGSGTGELFF	TGTGCCAGTAGTCCACGACAGGGGTCGGGCACCGGGGAGCTGTTTTTT
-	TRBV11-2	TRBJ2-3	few	CASSPLSSTDTQYF	TGTGCCAGCAGCCCCCTTTCGAGCACAGATACGCAGTATTTT
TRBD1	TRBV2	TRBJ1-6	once	CASSWDRGSYNSPLHF	TGTGCCAGCAGCTGGGACAGGGGGTCCTATAATTCACCCCTCCACTTT